These 2 T cell receptor beta chains share one sample of origin, sequenced in a study of metastatic and nonmetastatic thyroid tumors. TCRdb re-clonotyped the PCR reads through MiXCR. This table holds about 23,000 clones, about 20% found once. There were no patients who had received any treatment before thyroid surgery. The sequencing sample was made of blood. The receptors were sampled from a female donor with papillary thyroid cancer or a benign thyroid nodule (not recorded which). Some clones in this sample may be carry-over from other donors' samples.

This clone was found a few times. The junction and the germline gene differ at one end; a read error may be behind it. This same CDR3 is encoded by further DNA sequences in the sample. The chain employs TRBV6-2 or TRBV6-3 and TRBJ2-1; D gene ambiguous. The germline V gene has CDR1 MNHEY and CDR2 SVGEGT. The CDR3 covers 15 residues. Here the CDR3 reads CASSRGRILYNGQFF. CDR3 in DNA: TGTGCCAGCAGCCGCGGACGGATCCTCTACAATGGGCAGTTCTTC.

At least ten counts were recorded for this clone. CDR3 residues: CASSYSRLAGADEQFF. The CDR3 DNA sequence: TGTGCCAGCAGTTACTCGAGGCTAGCGGGAGCGGATGAGCAGTTCTTC. This chain connects TRBV6-6 to TRBJ2-1; 10 bases match TRBD2. Per germline, CDR1 MNHNY and CDR2 SVGAGI (reference sequence). With 0 bases clipped from V and 8 bases from J, the junction kept 7 bases outside the gene matches. The CDR3 is 16 residues long.